This TCR beta chain was observed in a study of blood T cell repertoires in COVID-19. Study-level background: Material from acute and convalescent COVID-19 was sourced from the United States, Italy and Spain. T cells, B-cell-depleted T cells, or PBMCs provided the cDNA or gDNA that served as material.

The V gene's germline CDR1 is SGHAT and CDR2 FQNNGV. V was clipped by 1 base and J by 3 bases, with 15 bases between them. This CDR3 comprises 16 residues. Study processing details: Reference gene primer amplification gave nucleated cell count estimates. This table comes from immunoSEQ multiplex PCR, and its TCRdb copy is limited to in-frame clones, with some not included. The DNA was the basis for D and trimming; V, J and clone size are from that table. This table holds about 160,000 clones, roughly 93% found once. Sequencing was carried out using peripheral blood. The sequence came from a man aged 18 to 30 with acute or convalescent COVID-19. J is TRBJ1-1 and V is TRBV11-2; no reliable D call. CDR3 residues: CASSLALRISDTEAFF. As DNA, the CDR3 is TGTGCCAGCAGCTTAGCCCTGAGGATCTCGGACACTGAAGCTTTCTTT.